This T cell receptor (beta chain) was documented in a study of control samples from healthy donors and cancer patients. The CDR3 runs 14 residues. The germline gives CDR1 SNHLY, CDR2 FYNNEI. The V end was cut by 3 bases, the J end by 6 bases, with 12 bases between. Using immunoSEQ multiplex PCR, the repertoire was profiled, and TCRdb retains in-frame clones only, with some absent. Seen here are some 140,000 clones, 80% to 90% observed once, and the top ten hold roughly 8.7%. V gene TRBV2 combines with J gene TRBJ1-3; no definite D call. The specimen was blood. This TCR was sampled from a woman between 25 and 40 years old in good health. The CDR3 DNA follows: TGTGCCAGCAGTGACGGGGAAATAGTAAACACCATATATTTT. It specifies CASSDGEIVNTIYF.